Included here is one T cell receptor (beta chain) sequence, with context. The table lists this clone with a few counts. Its antigen is currently not known. Per-base qualities were not stored, and no clone one base away is much larger. This specimen comes from a study of OX40 agonist ivuxolimab in advanced cancers. A note on the overall study: The costimulatory receptor OX40 (CD134) was targeted by ivuxolimab, a fully human IgG2 agonistic monoclonal antibody. The paper reports the monotherapy dose-escalation portion (N of about 50 patients) of the phase I ivuxolimab trial. A male proportion of roughly 80% and a mean age of 60 years, ranging from 23 to 79, were recorded for the dose-escalation cohort. Peripheral TCRbeta sequencing was intended to test whether TCR sequence diversity was altered and clonal T-cell expansion was caused by ivuxolimab. Intravenous ivuxolimab was administered to patients every 2 weeks at six dose levels: 0.01, 0.1, 0.3, 1.5, 3 and 10 mg/kg. Partial responses occurred in three dose-escalation patients: two with cutaneous melanoma and one with hepatocellular carcinoma. Of the roughly 51 dose-escalation patients, hepatocellular carcinoma was present in approximately 20, melanoma in around 15, renal cell carcinoma in 9 and head and neck cancer in 9. Prior anti-PD-1, anti-PD-L1 or anti-CTLA-4 therapy was permitted, and checkpoint inhibitors had been received by about two fifths of dose-escalation patients.

For sequencing of the TCRbeta CDR3 region, genomic DNA was extracted from the sorted cells. TCRbeta CDR3 regions were sequenced using the immunoSEQ Assay. Held by TCRdb, this immuneACCESS table contains in-frame sequences only and omits some clones. Under half of the omission traces to an unresolved V gene where checked; the cause of the rest is unknown. Within this sample are 70,000 to 75,000 clones, with 85% to 90% of them counted one time only. The top ten clones comprise approximately 0.5% of the sample. Broad study findings and their caveats: Partial responders in the 0.1-3.0 mg/kg groups had among the lowest normalized peripheral clonal expansion, especially among CD8+ T cells. The antigen specificity of the clonally expanded peripheral T cells was not determined. After ivuxolimab, CD8+ T cells had more expanded clones than CD4+ T cells on average. At doses of 0.1 to 3.0 mg/kg, clonal expansion of both CD4+ and CD8+ blood T cells was observed from baseline to week 6. Low levels of normalized T-cell clonal expansion were also shown by some nonresponding patients.

Patients with autoimmune disease history or receiving systemic immunosuppression were excluded from the trial. In every dose cohort, peripheral blood was drawn for TCR sequencing at baseline, cycle 4 day 1, and cycle 7 day 1. The samples were drawn from a first-in-human, open-label, multicenter phase I dose-escalation trial of ivuxolimab. Adults with locally advanced or metastatic head and neck squamous cell, hepatocellular, melanoma or renal cell carcinoma were enrolled in the trial. CD4+ and CD8+ T cells were sorted separately from peripheral blood before TCR sequencing. Taken from the germline V gene, the CDR1 and CDR2 loops are SGHRS and YFSETQ. V is reduced by 0 bases and J by 0 bases, leaving a spacing of 10 bases between them. Including cysteine and phenylalanine, the CDR3 has 16 amino acids. Kept here is only the CDR3 DNA, which spans 48 bases and is read in frame from base 1.

The clonotype originates from an adult with an advanced solid tumor such as melanoma, head and neck, liver or kidney cancer. The sample in question was CD4+ or CD8+ T cells sorted from blood, obtained in a trial of the OX40 agonist ivuxolimab. This chain joins TRBV5-1 to TRBJ1-3, with no confidently assigned D gene. The DNA is as follows: TGCGCCAGCAGCTTGGTGGCTCCTGACTCTGGAAACACCATATATTTT. Its product reads: CASSLVAPDSGNTIYF.